This TCR beta chain is drawn from a study of OX40 agonist ivuxolimab in advanced cancers. Turning to the study itself: Head and neck, renal cell, melanoma or hepatocellular carcinoma were the cancers that dose-escalation patients had. Participants, 70% to 90% male, averaged around 60 years of age, ranging from 23 to 79.

In the case of this clone: Its antigen is as yet unknown.

Notes on the study in general: Not determined was the antigen specificity of the expanded peripheral T cells. Circulating CD4+ and CD8+ T cells showed clonal expansion by week 6 at 0.1 to 3.0 mg/kg.

Some clones are missing from TCRdb's copy, which holds only in-frame ones; the method was immunoSEQ multiplex PCR. The repertoire has about 64,000 clones, 80% to 90% of them found once; the top ten carry 14%. This CDR3 spans 15 amino acids. The receptor was isolated from an adult with an advanced solid tumor such as melanoma, head and neck, liver or kidney cancer. The material sequenced was CD4+ or CD8+ T cells sorted from blood, taken in a trial of the OX40 agonist ivuxolimab. The chain links TRBV21-1 to TRBJ2-2; the table's D call, TRBD2, was not checked against the DNA. TRBV21-1 constitutes a pseudogene. The CDR3 DNA reads as TGTGCCGGCGTGGGACTAGCGCCCTACGCCGGGGAGCTGTTTTTT. This sequence encodes CAGVGLAPYAGELFF.